Each of the 15 T cell receptor beta chains below was sequenced from the same sample in a study of T cell clones after liver transplantation. Only in-frame clones appear in the TCRdb table, and some are missing; sequencing was by immunoSEQ multiplex PCR. The data show about 75,000 clones, around four fifths seen once. The sample in question was CD4+ T cells from blood, obtained 48 months after liver transplant. The receptors here all came from a human patient who received a liver transplant. Among the T cells, some may be from the graft donor.

This sequence joins TRBV6-1 and TRBJ1-1, with no clear D. V lost 10 bases and J lost 1, with 13 bases in between. The CDR3 has 13 residues. Germline V gene sequence: CDR1 MNHNS, CDR2 SASEGT. CDR3 coding DNA: TGTGCCACCACCGTTTTCGGGAACACTGAAGCTTTCTTT. This encodes CATTVFGNTEAFF.

Here the CDR3 reads CASSPKRDSSTDTQYF. DNA for the CDR3: TGTGCCAGCAGCCCCAAGCGGGACAGCTCCACAGATACGCAGTATTTT. V and J are TRBV4-2 and TRBJ2-3; D may be TRBD1 or TRBD2 (7 bases each). CDR1 LGHNA and CDR2 YNFKEQ come from the germline V gene. The CDR3 spans 16 residues. Between the trimmed V and J ends, which lost 4 bases and 2 bases, there was a span of 16 bases.

The gene calls are TRBV19 and TRBJ1-5; D is undetermined. The V and J ends lost 3 bases and 3 bases respectively, with 6 bases between them. CDR3 length equals 13 residues. The germline CDR1 and CDR2 sequences are LNHDA and SQIVND (reference sequence). The CDR3 spells CASSMQHNQPQHF. CDR3 DNA sequence: TGTGCCAGTAGTATGCAGCACAATCAGCCCCAGCATTTT.

The chain links TRBV9 to TRBJ2-3, with 7 bases lining up with TRBD2. Germline CDR1 SGDLS, CDR2 YYNGEE. Trimming cost V 4 bases and J 2 bases; bases outside gene matches: 10. The CDR3 totals 16 residues. The CDR3 spells CASSQVGGGSTDTQYF. The DNA for the CDR3 is TGTGCCAGCAGCCAGGTCGGCGGGGGATCCACAGATACGCAGTATTTT.

This clone showed up just once. This chain connects TRBV10-3 to TRBJ2-3, with 9 bases identical to TRBD2. The CDR3 covers 16 residues. Germline V lookup: CDR1 ENHRY, CDR2 SYGVKD. Trimming cost V 3 bases and J 6 bases; bases outside gene matches: 10. The CDR3 protein is CAISDPTSGLRDTQYF. The CDR3 DNA reads as TGTGCCATCAGTGACCCAACTAGCGGGCTTCGGGATACGCAGTATTTT.

This clone has just a few counts. V is TRBV2 and J is TRBJ2-1, with 7 positions matching TRBD1. CDR3 length: 14 residues. Germline V gene data show CDR1 as SNHLY and CDR2 as FYNNEI. With 6 bases clipped from V and 1 base from J, the junction kept 3 bases outside the gene matches. CDR3 amino acids: CASSADRSYNEQFF. The CDR3 DNA reads as TGTGCCAGCAGCGCGGACAGGTCCTACAATGAGCAGTTCTTC.

The chain couples TRBV5-1 to TRBJ2-7, with D possibly being TRBD2 (6 bases). Germline V CDR1 and CDR2: SGHRS, YFSETQ. This CDR3 spans 12 amino acids. V gave up 4 bases and J gave up 5 bases, with 10 bases separating them. In nucleotides, the CDR3 is TGCGCCAGCAGCGGAGGGACCGACGAGCAGTACTTC. It encodes CASSGGTDEQYF.

The CDR3, as DNA: TGCGCCAGCAGCGCAGGACAGGGGGACACCGGGGAGCTGTTTTTT. Translating it yields CASSAGQGDTGELFF. This rearrangement joins TRBV5-1 to TRBJ2-2, with 10 bases fitting TRBD1. This CDR3 contains 15 residues. Losses at the gene ends were 4 bases for V and 3 bases for J; bases not matched to a gene: 3. The germline CDR1 and CDR2 sequences are SGHRS and YFSETQ.

This CDR3 is CASSLSTAGYEQYF. Here the CDR3 DNA reads TGTGCCAGCAGCTTATCCACCGCAGGGTACGAGCAGTACTTC. The J gene is TRBJ2-7, the V gene TRBV7-2, with D possibly being TRBD1 (5 bases). The CDR3 is 14 residues long. CDR1 and CDR2 from the germline V gene are SGHTA and FQGNSA. Trimming took off 2 bases at V and 4 bases at J, with 12 bases between the two ends.

This chain uses TRBV5-8 with TRBJ2-1, with no clear D. Trimming cost V 5 bases and J 4 bases, with 16 bases left between them. Germline CDR1 reads SGHTS; CDR2 reads YDEGEE. The CDR3 consists of 15 residues. The CDR3 nucleotides are TGTGCCAGCAGATTCAAAGGATTCCCGTACAATGAGCAGTTCTTC. Protein: CASRFKGFPYNEQFF.

The rearrangement uses TRBV6-6 and TRBJ1-1; unclear D gene. The CDR3 consists of 15 residues. The germline V gene has CDR1 MNHNY and CDR2 SVGAGI (reference sequence). V was trimmed by 3 bases and J by 7 bases, leaving 18 bases between them. CDR3 region: CASSYNVLTQSEAFF. The CDR3 DNA sequence: TGTGCCAGCAGTTATAATGTTCTCACTCAAAGTGAAGCTTTCTTT.

V and J are TRBV5-4 and TRBJ2-1, with 8 bases fitting TRBD2. The CDR3 totals 15 residues. V was pared by 0 bases and J by 7 bases, with 6 bases of the junction left unmatched. Germline V gene sequence: CDR1 SGHNT, CDR2 YYREEE (reference sequence). In DNA form, the CDR3 reads TGTGCCAGCAGCTTGGTGACGGGAGGGCAGAATGAGCAGTTCTTC. Its protein is CASSLVTGGQNEQFF.

The chain recombines TRBV7-2 with TRBJ2-3; tentatively, D is TRBD2 (6 bases). The CDR3 extends over 16 amino acids. The germline V gene encodes CDR1 SGHTA and CDR2 FQGNSA. V dropped 1 base and J dropped 5 bases, with 16 bases sitting between them. The CDR3 DNA reads as TGTGCCAGCAGCTTAGGGAGGGCCGGTACAGTAGATACGCAGTATTTT. Translation: CASSLGRAGTVDTQYF.

This clone turned up a few times. The chain uses TRBV4-1 and TRBJ2-1; TRBD2 matches at 9 bases. The length of the CDR3 is 19 residues. Germline V gene lookup returns CDR1 MGHRA and CDR2 YSYEKL. The J segment lost 4 bases and the V segment lost 2 bases, leaving 15 bases of the junction unmatched. The CDR3: CASSQIGLAGNKMYNEQFF. The CDR3, as DNA: TGCGCCAGCAGCCAAATTGGGCTAGCGGGAAATAAGATGTACAATGAGCAGTTCTTC.

The V gene is TRBV19, the J gene TRBJ1-4; D not certain. From germline, CDR1 is LNHDA and CDR2 SQIVND (reference sequence). The V end was cut by 8 bases, the J end by 0 bases, with 10 bases between. This CDR3 contains 14 residues. This chain's CDR3 is CASAEASTNEKLFF. The CDR3 coding sequence is TGTGCCAGTGCCGAGGCCTCAACTAATGAAAAACTGTTTTTT.